This is a list of T cell receptor beta chains from one sample in a study of tumor and adjacent non-tumor tissue in lung cancer. TCRdb re-called the multiplex PCR reads with MiXCR, one entry per CDR3 protein. The sample lists tens of thousands of distinct CDR3 sequences, 60% to 65% occurring once. Sequencing was carried out using distant non-tumor lung tissue. These receptors came from an older woman with non-small cell lung cancer. CDR3s include the opening cysteine and the closing phenylalanine or tryptophan. D genes are given only for firm matches. Not all rows give a size; the values are once, few, many and, for expanded clones, a class.

D gene	clone size	V gene	CDR3 length	J gene	CDR3 DNA	CDR3 protein
NA	NA	TRBV29-1	15	TRBJ1-5	TGCAGCATTAGGCCGTCATTTTATAGCAGTCAGCCCCAGCATTTT	CSIRPSFYSSQPQHF
NA	NA	TRBV7-9	13	TRBJ2-5	TGTGCCGGCAGCTTACCGTTTCGAGGGACCCAATACTTC	CAGSLPFRGTQYF
NA	NA	TRBV5-4	13	TRBJ2-5	TGTGTCGGCAGCCAGACGTACTCAGAGACCCAGTACTTC	CVGSQTYSETQYF
TRBD2	NA	TRBV11-1	18	TRBJ2-3	TGTGACAGCAGCTTAGATTTTGGACTAGTGAAAAGCACAGATACGCACTATTTT	CDSSLDFGLVKSTDTHYF
NA	NA	TRBV28	15	TRBJ1-5	TGTGCCAGCAGTTTCAGGGCAGTGATCAATCAGCCCTGGCATTTT	CASSFRAVINQPWHF
NA	many	TRBV20-1	14	TRBJ1-5	TGCAGTGCTAGTTGGCCGAATAGCAATCAGCCCCAGCATTTT	CSASWPNSNQPQHF
NA	NA	TRBV12-3/TRBV12-4	14	TRBJ2-3	TGTGTCAGCCAGATAGGGAGATCGGCAGATATGCAGTATTTT	CVSQIGRSADMQYF
NA	medium-sized	TRBV29-1	14	TRBJ1-2	TGCAGCGTTGGACTCTACGGGACGGACTATGGCTACACCTTC	CSVGLYGTDYGYTF
NA	NA	TRBV29-1	14	TRBJ1-1	TGCAACTCAAAGTTGGGGCCCTCCAACACTGAAGCTTTCTTT	CNSKLGPSNTEAFF
TRBD2	many	TRBV7-9	16	TRBJ2-3	TGTGCCCTAGACGGCGGGAGAAGGTTCGGCACAGATACGCAGTATTTT	CALDGGRRFGTDTQYF
NA	NA	TRBV6-7	15	TRBJ1-1	TGTGCCAGCAGTTACATACCCACAGTGAACACTGAAGCTTTCTTT	CASSYIPTVNTEAFF
TRBD1	NA	TRBV10-3	17	TRBJ1-5	TGTGCCATCTCCCAGGGGTTGGGACAGGGTGAACACCAGTCCCAGCATTTT	CAISQGLGQGEHQSQHF
NA	many	TRBV5-5	15	TRBJ2-2	TGTGCCAGCAGCTTGGAGGCTTGGGACACCGGGGAGCTGTTTTTT	CASSLEAWDTGELFF
NA	NA	TRBV6-6	15	TRBJ2-1	TGTGCCGGCAGTGCAGGGCGGGCCCGCGGGAATGAGCAGTTCTTC	CAGSAGRARGNEQFF
TRBD2	NA	TRBV30	14	TRBJ2-3	TGTGCCTCCCTAAGCGGGAGGGGCACAGATACGCAGTATTTT	CASLSGRGTDTQYF
NA	NA	TRBV29-1	15	TRBJ2-5	TGCAGGGTTGATCTCCTTAGAGGGTGTCTGGAGACCCAGTACTTC	CRVDLLRGCLETQYF
TRBD1	medium-sized	TRBV6-5	14	TRBJ2-7	TGTGCCAGCAGTTCCGGGACAGGGGGCTACGAGCAGTACTTC	CASSSGTGGYEQYF
NA	NA	TRBV6-1	16	TRBJ2-7	TGTGCCAACAGTGAAAGGTCGACAACAAGCTCCTACGAGCAGTACTTC	CANSERSTTSSYEQYF
NA	NA	TRBV5-4	16	TRBJ2-1	TGTGCCAACAGCTTGAAGGCACGGATTGGGGGCAATGAGCAGTTCTTC	CANSLKARIGGNEQFF
NA	NA	TRBV11-3	15	TRBJ2-2	TGTGCCAGCAGCACCCGGGACCACAAGGCCAGGGAGCTGTTTTTT	CASSTRDHKARELFF
TRBD2	many	TRBV6-5	15	TRBJ2-5	TGTGCCAGCAGTTTCGGACTAGCGGGGGAAGAGACCCAGTACTTC	CASSFGLAGEETQYF
NA	many	TRBV5-1	16	TRBJ2-2	TGCGCCAGCAGCCGCGGCGGGGGCGAGTGGACCGGGGAGCTGTTTTTT	CASSRGGGEWTGELFF
NA	many	TRBV7-8	13	TRBJ2-1	TGTGCCAGCAGCTTAGTCCTCGACAATGAGCAGTTCTTC	CASSLVLDNEQFF
TRBD1	many	TRBV4-1	16	TRBJ2-7	TGCGCCAGCAGCCCCGGACAGGGTTTAAGCTCCTACGAGCAGTACTTC	CASSPGQGLSSYEQYF
NA	NA	TRBV29-1	14	TRBJ2-2	TGCATCGTTAACTGGGACCCAGGAACCGGGGAGCTGTATTTT	CIVNWDPGTGELYF
NA	NA	TRBV20-1	15	TRBJ2-1	TGCAGTGCTAGAGATCGACGGGACTTCTACAATGAGCAGTTCTTC	CSARDRRDFYNEQFF
NA	once	TRBV4-1	18	TRBJ2-1	TGCGTCAGTAGCCAAGATCTAGAGCTAGCAGTGACTCACAATGAGCAGTTCTTC	CVSSQDLELAVTHNEQFF
NA	NA	TRBV6-2/TRBV6-3	12	TRBJ2-7	TGTGCCAGCACTTACCCAGTCTACGAGCAGTGCTTC	CASTYPVYEQCF
NA	many	TRBV6-1	14	TRBJ2-5	TGTGCCAGCAGGGACGGCAGGGGGGAGGAGACCCAGTACTTC	CASRDGRGEETQYF
TRBD1	many	TRBV12-3/TRBV12-4	15	TRBJ1-3	TGTGCCAGCAGTCCCTGGACAGGGATAGGAAACACCATATATTTT	CASSPWTGIGNTIYF
NA	medium-sized	TRBV29-1	13	TRBJ2-1	TGCAGCGTTGCCCCTAGTAGGCACAATGAGCAGTTCTTC	CSVAPSRHNEQFF
NA	NA	TRBV20-1	16	TRBJ2-1	TGCAGTGTTCGTCTTTCCCCGGGAAGTTCCTACAATGAGCAGTTCTTC	CSVRLSPGSSYNEQFF
NA	NA	TRBV10-1	13	TRBJ2-7	TGCGCCAGTAGTATGCAGCGGCAATACGAGCAGTACTTC	CASSMQRQYEQYF
TRBD2	few	TRBV4-1	17	TRBJ2-1	TGCGCCAGCAGCTCTGAGGCTAGCGGGAGGGAAGGTGGTGAGCAGTTCTTC	CASSSEASGREGGEQFF
TRBD2	NA	TRBV7-6	16	TRBJ2-3	TGTGCCAGCAGCATTGCGGGACTAGCGGGAACGGATACGCAGTATTTT	CASSIAGLAGTDTQYF
TRBD2	NA	TRBV4-1	17	TRBJ2-3	TGCGCCAGCAGCCAAGCGGGACTAGCAGGGGTCACTGATACGCAGTATTTT	CASSQAGLAGVTDTQYF
NA	NA	TRBV29-1	12	TRBJ2-1	TGCAACGTTGAGCAGAAAAACAATGAGCAGTTCTTC	CNVEQKNNEQFF